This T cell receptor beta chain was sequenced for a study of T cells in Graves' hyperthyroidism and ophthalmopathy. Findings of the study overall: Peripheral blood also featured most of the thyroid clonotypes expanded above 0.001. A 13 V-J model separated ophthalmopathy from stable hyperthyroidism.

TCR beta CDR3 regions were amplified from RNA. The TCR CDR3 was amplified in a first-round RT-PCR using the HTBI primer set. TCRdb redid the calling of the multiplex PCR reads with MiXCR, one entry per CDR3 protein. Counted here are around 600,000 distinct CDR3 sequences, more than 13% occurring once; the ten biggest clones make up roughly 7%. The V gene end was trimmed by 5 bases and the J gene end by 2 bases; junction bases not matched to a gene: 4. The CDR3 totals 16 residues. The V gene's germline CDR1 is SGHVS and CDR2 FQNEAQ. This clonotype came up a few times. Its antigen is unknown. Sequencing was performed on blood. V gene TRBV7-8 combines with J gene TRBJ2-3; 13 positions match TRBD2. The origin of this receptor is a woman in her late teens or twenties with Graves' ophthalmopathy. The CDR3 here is CASSRTSGSDTDTQYF. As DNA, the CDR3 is TGTGCCAGCAGCCGGACTAGCGGGAGTGACACAGATACGCAGTATTTT.